Listed below are T cell receptor beta chains from one sample, sequenced in a study of T cell changes during pregnancy in multiple sclerosis. The assay was immunoSEQ multiplex PCR, and TCRdb's table has in-frame clones only and misses some. In the table there are about 94,000 clones, 90% to 95% of which are singletons. The specimen was peripheral blood, collected after pregnancy. The origin of the receptors is a female donor with multiple sclerosis, enrolled in a pregnancy study. Each CDR3 is given without its conserved first and last residue. Fields, in order: J gene, V gene, CDR3 protein.

TRBJ1-2,TRBV18,ASSPEGADPNYGYT
TRBJ2-5,TRBV4-3,ASSPGGYQETQY
TRBJ1-1,TRBV2,ATQSVNTEAF
TRBJ2-7,TRBV27,ASSFGTGSYEQY
TRBJ1-2,TRBV19,ASGRTVHGYT
TRBJ2-1,TRBV11-2,ASSLGIFSGRKSVSEQF
TRBJ2-3,TRBV7-9,ASSPRLAGISTDTQY
TRBJ2-5,TRBV2,ASSGGRGQETQY
TRBJ1-4,TRBV2,ASSAGEGEKLF
TRBJ2-3,TRBV15,ATSIGTPSTDTQY
TRBJ2-2,TRBV5-4,ASSPGTANTGELF
TRBJ1-1,TRBV5-4,ASSNRGTANTEAF
TRBJ2-7,TRBV28,ASTLGGDYEQY
TRBJ2-7,TRBV28,ASSPGTGLSEQY